This entry lists 12 T cell receptor beta chains sequenced from one sample in a study of shared clonotypes between healthy human individuals. Sequencing used immunoSEQ multiplex PCR; TCRdb keeps in-frame clones, though not all of them. The data show hundreds of thousands of clones, with 95% to 96% seen just once and roughly 0.1% held by the top ten. CD45RO-negative cells were positively selected for CCR7, leaving out terminally differentiated effector memory CD45RA+ cells. Sequencing was performed on naive CD8+ T cells sorted from blood. Receptors were obtained from a woman aged 25-40 years in good health.

For this clone: The sample holds other DNA sequences that translate to the same CDR3. The chain couples TRBV29-1 to TRBJ1-1; no clear D gene. Trimming stripped 3 bases from V and 6 bases from J, with 17 bases between. There are 14 residues in the CDR3. Germline lookup yields CDR1 SQVTM and CDR2 ANQGSEA. The CDR3 region has the DNA TGCAGCGTTGACCCGACCCGAAGTCTCTCTGAAGCTTTCTTT. Encoded protein: CSVDPTRSLSEAFF.

The rearrangement uses TRBV9 and TRBJ1-2, with D maybe TRBD1 (6 bases). V was trimmed by 2 bases and J by 8 bases, leaving 10 bases between them. CDR1 and CDR2 (germline): SGDLS, YYNGEE. The CDR3 is 12 residues long. The CDR3 nucleotides read TGTGCCAGCAGCGTGGGGGGCCAGGGCTACACCTTC. This sequence encodes CASSVGGQGYTF. The whole variable domain, remainder taken from reference TRBV9 and TRBJ1-2, is DSGVTQTPKHLITATGQRVTLRCSPRSGDLSVYWYQQSLDQGLQFLIQYYNGEERAKGNILERFSAQQFPDLHSELNLSSLELGDSALYFCASSVGGQGYTFGSGTRLTVV.

The rearrangement links TRBV6-1 to TRBJ1-2; no clear D. Deletions cut 7 bases from V and 8 bases from J, with 5 bases between. The germline V gene encodes CDR1 MNHNS and CDR2 SASEGT. The CDR3 has 9 amino acids. DNA for the CDR3: TGTGCCAGCAATTCCGGCTACACCTTC. This translates into CASNSGYTF.

This clone was seen only once. This chain links TRBV27 with TRBJ1-5, with D possibly TRBD1 on 5 matching bases. This CDR3 is 15 amino acids long. V lost 5 bases to trimming and J lost 4 bases, with 15 bases between them. Germline CDR1 MNHEY, CDR2 SMNVEV (reference sequence). CDR3 nucleotides: TGTGCCAGCAGTAAGGTGGGGGAAGGAAATCAGCCCCAGCATTTT. It translates to CASSKVGEGNQPQHF.

This rearrangement joins TRBV29-1 to TRBJ2-1; no definite D call. This CDR3 is 14 amino acids long. V lost 0 bases and J 7 bases, leaving 13 bases between the germline ends. Germline V gene data show CDR1 as SQVTM and CDR2 as ANQGSEA. The CDR3 DNA follows: TGCAGCGTTGAAGAGTGGGGTCGAGGTAATGAGCAGTTCTTC. The encoded protein is CSVEEWGRGNEQFF.

This sequence joins TRBV27 and TRBJ2-3; 12 bases line up with TRBD2. J gave up 6 bases and V 3 bases, and 7 bases lay outside the gene matches. The length of the CDR3 is 16 residues. CDR1 and CDR2 from the germline V gene are MNHEY and SMNVEV (reference sequence). CDR3 residues: CASSFGLAGGGDTQYF. CDR3 nucleotides: TGTGCCAGCAGTTTCGGCCTAGCGGGAGGGGGGGATACGCAGTATTTT.

The rearrangement joins TRBV9 to TRBJ1-3; D may be TRBD1 (5 bases). The V and J ends lost 3 bases and 2 bases respectively, with 12 bases between them. The CDR3 extends over 15 amino acids. Germline CDR1 SGDLS, CDR2 YYNGEE. Here the CDR3 reads CASSGSGGTGNTIYF. CDR3 sequence (DNA): TGTGCCAGCAGCGGGTCCGGGGGAACTGGAAACACCATATATTTT. Using reference TRBV9 and TRBJ1-3 for the parts outside the CDR3, the full variable domain is DSGVTQTPKHLITATGQRVTLRCSPRSGDLSVYWYQQSLDQGLQFLIQYYNGEERAKGNILERFSAQQFPDLHSELNLSSLELGDSALYFCASSGSGGTGNTIYFGEGSWLTVV.

The chain couples TRBV27 to TRBJ1-4; the D is unclear. V lost 7 bases and J 8 bases, leaving 23 bases between the germline ends. There are 16 residues in the CDR3. Looked up from germline, CDR1 is MNHEY and CDR2 is SMNVEV (reference sequence). The CDR3 here is CASTLAGSSVREKLFF. CDR3 in DNA: TGTGCCAGCACCCTAGCCGGGAGTTCAGTCCGGGAAAAACTGTTTTTT.

The genes are TRBV7-8 and TRBJ1-4; D is unresolved. The V end was cut by 0 bases, the J end by 7 bases, with 12 bases between. The germline V gene has CDR1 SGHVS and CDR2 FQNEAQ. The CDR3 runs to 15 residues. The CDR3 DNA sequence: TGTGCCAGCAGCTTAGCTTGGAGGGTTGGTGAAAAACTGTTTTTT. Its protein is CASSLAWRVGEKLFF.

The chain couples TRBV6-5 to TRBJ2-1, with D perhaps TRBD1 (5 bases). The CDR3 is made up of 15 amino acids. In germline, CDR1 is MNHEY, CDR2 SVGAGI. The V gene lost 3 bases and the J gene lost 0 bases, with 9 bases spanning the gap. DNA of the CDR3: TGTGCCAGCAGTTATGGGGCGAGCTCCTACAATGAGCAGTTCTTC. It is translated as CASSYGASSYNEQFF.

The CDR3 protein is CASSEPTTGVGETQYF. In DNA, the CDR3 is TGTGCCAGCAGTGAACCAACGACAGGGGTAGGAGAGACCCAGTACTTC. This chain joins TRBV2 and TRBJ2-5, with TRBD1 identical over 8 bases. The CDR3 is 16 residues long. V was clipped by 2 bases and J by 4 bases; unmatched bases: 9. Germline assignment: CDR1 SNHLY and CDR2 FYNNEI.

The CDR3 is CASSRGGDTQYF. Here the CDR3 DNA reads TGTGCCAGCTCCCGGGGGGGAGATACGCAGTATTTT. The rearrangement links TRBV27 to TRBJ2-3; 8 bases align to TRBD2. The CDR3 extends over 12 amino acids. In germline, CDR1 is MNHEY, CDR2 SMNVEV (reference sequence). After removal of 8 bases from V and 5 bases from J, the junction contained 3 bases not matched to a gene.